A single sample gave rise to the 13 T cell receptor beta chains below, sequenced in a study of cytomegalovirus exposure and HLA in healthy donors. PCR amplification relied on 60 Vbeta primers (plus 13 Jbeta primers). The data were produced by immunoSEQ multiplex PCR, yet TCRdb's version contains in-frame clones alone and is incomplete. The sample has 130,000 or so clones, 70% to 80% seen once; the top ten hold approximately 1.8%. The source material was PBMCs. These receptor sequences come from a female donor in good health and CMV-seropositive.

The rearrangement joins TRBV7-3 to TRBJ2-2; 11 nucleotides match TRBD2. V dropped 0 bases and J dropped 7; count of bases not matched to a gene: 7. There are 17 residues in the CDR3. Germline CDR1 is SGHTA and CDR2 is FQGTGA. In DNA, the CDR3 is TGTGCCAGCAGCTTAACTAGACTAGCGGGAAATAACGGGGAGCTGTTTTTT. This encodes CASSLTRLAGNNGELFF.

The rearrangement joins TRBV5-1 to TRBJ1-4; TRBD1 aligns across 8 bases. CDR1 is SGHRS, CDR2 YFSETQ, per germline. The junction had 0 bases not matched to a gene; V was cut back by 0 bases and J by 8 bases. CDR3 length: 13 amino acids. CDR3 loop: CASSLGTGEKLFF. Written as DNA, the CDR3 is TGCGCCAGCAGCTTGGGGACAGGGGAAAAACTGTTTTTT.

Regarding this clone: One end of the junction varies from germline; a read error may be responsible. CDR3 sequence (DNA): TGCGCCAGCAGCCTCTGGGACAGTCCTAACTATGGCTACCCCTTC. Residues: CASSLWDSPNYGYPF. The chain carries TRBV5-1 and TRBJ1-2; 7 bases line up with TRBD1. Germline lookup yields CDR1 SGHRS and CDR2 YFSETQ. The CDR3 has 15 residues.

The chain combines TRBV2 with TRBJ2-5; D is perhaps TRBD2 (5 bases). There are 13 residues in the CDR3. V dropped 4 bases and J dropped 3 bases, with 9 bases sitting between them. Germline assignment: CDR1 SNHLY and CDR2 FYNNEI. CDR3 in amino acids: CASSGPGKETQYF. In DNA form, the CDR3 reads TGTGCCAGCAGTGGACCGGGGAAAGAGACCCAGTACTTC.

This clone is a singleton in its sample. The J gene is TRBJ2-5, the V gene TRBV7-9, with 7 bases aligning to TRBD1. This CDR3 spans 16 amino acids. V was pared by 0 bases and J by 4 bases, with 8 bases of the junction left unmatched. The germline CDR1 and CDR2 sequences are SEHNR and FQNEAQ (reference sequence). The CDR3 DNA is TGTGCCAGCAGCTTAGCCGTAGGGGGCGTCGGAGAGACCCAGTACTTC. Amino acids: CASSLAVGGVGETQYF.

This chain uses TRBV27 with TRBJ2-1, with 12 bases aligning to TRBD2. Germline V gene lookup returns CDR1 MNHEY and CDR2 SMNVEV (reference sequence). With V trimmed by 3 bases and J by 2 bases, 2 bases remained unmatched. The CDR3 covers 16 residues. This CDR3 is CASSFLAGGPYNEQFF. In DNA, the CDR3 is TGTGCCAGCAGTTTCCTAGCGGGAGGGCCCTACAATGAGCAGTTCTTC.

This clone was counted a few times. The DNA for the CDR3 is TGTGCCATCAGTGACTACGGTCGATCCAATGAGCAGTTCTTC. Its translation: CAISDYGRSNEQFF. The gene calls are TRBV10-3 and TRBJ2-1; D not certain. Germline values: CDR1 ENHRY, CDR2 SYGVKD. The V end was cut by 3 bases, the J end by 6 bases, with 12 bases between. The CDR3 has 14 amino acids.

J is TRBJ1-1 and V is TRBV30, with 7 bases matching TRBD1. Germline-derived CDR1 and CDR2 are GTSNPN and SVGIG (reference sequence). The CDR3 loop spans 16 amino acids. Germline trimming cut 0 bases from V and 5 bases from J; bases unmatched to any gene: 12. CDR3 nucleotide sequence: TGTGCCTGGAGTGTTTCCTTCTACAGGGGAGGAACTGAAGCTTTCTTT. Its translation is CAWSVSFYRGGTEAFF.

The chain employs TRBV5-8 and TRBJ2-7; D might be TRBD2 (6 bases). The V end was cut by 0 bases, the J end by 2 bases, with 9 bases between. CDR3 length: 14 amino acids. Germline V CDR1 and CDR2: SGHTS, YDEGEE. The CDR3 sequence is CASSLVWGAYEQYF. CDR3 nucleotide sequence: TGTGCCAGCAGCTTGGTTTGGGGGGCCTACGAGCAGTACTTC.

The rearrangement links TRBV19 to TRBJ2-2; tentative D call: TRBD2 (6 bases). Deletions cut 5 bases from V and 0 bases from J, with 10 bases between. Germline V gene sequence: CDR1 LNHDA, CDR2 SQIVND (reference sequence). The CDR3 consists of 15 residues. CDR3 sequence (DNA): TGTGCCAGTAGTGGGCGGGGAACGAACACCGGGGAGCTGTTTTTT. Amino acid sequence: CASSGRGTNTGELFF.

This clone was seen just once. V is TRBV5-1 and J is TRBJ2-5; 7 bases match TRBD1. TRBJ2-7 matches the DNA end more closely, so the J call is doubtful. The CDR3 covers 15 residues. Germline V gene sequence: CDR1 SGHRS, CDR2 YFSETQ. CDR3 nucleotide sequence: TGCGCCAGCAAACATACAGGGGCCCCCTCCTACGAGCAGTACTTC. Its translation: CASKHTGAPSYEQYF.

The CDR3 DNA is TGTGCCAGCAGCTTGCGACAGGGGTTAACCGGGGACACCATATATTTT. This translates into CASSLRQGLTGDTIYF. The rearrangement uses TRBV5-5 and TRBJ1-3; 8 bases align to TRBD1. The V and J ends lost 1 base and 8 bases, in that order; junction bases with no gene match: 11. This CDR3 spans 16 amino acids. Germline CDR1 reads SGHKS; CDR2 reads YYEKEE (reference sequence).

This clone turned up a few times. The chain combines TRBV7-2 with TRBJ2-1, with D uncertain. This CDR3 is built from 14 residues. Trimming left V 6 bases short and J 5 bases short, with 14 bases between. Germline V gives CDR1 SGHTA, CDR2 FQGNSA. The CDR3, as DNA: TGTGCCAGCAGTCCCAGTCAGGCTAACAATGAGCAGTTCTTC. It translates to CASSPSQANNEQFF. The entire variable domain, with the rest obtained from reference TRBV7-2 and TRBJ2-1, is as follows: GAGVSQSPSNKVTEKGKDVELRCDPISGHTALYWYRQSLGQGLEFLIYFQGNSAPDKSGLPSDRFSAERTGGSVSTLTIQRTQQEDSAVYLCASSPSQANNEQFFGPGTRLTVL.